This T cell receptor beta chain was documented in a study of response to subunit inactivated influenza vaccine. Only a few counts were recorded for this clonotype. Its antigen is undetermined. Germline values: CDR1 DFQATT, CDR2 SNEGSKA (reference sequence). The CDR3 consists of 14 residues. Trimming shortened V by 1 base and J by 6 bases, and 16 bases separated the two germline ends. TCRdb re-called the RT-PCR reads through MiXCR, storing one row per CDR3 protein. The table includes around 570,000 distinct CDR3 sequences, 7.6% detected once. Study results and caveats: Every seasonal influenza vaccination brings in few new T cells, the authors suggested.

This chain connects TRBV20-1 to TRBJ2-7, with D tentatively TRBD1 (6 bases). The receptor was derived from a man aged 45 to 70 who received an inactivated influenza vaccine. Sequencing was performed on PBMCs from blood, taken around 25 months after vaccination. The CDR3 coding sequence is TGCAGTGCTAGAGTGGCAGGGGTGAGAGGCGAGCAGTACTTC. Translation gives CSARVAGVRGEQYF.